The 9 T cell receptor beta chains in this list originate from one sample, sequenced in a study of human T cells and chemical hapten exposure. TCRdb independently ran MiXCR on the RACE reads; one entry per CDR3 protein. The sample has more than 150,000 distinct CDR3 sequences, about 25% seen once; the top ten hold about 2.3%. Time point noted: patch test 3, about 24 weeks after DPC sensitization. Sample treatment: therapeutic diphenylcyclopropenone sensitization with weekly scalp DPC. The sample in question was whole blood, obtained in connection with sensitization to the hapten diphenylcyclopropenone (DPC). Receptors originate from a woman aged 35 to 49 with alopecia areata. Some clones in this sample may be carry-over from other donors' samples.

The CDR3 DNA reads TGTGCCAGCAGCTCCCCCGGCCCTCAAGAGACCCAGTACTTC. It is translated as CASSSPGPQETQYF. The rearrangement joins TRBV5-5 to TRBJ2-5; no firm D call. Trimming left V 3 bases short and J 2 bases short, with 11 bases between. From germline, CDR1 is SGHKS and CDR2 YYEKEE (reference sequence). This CDR3 is 14 amino acids long.

V and J are TRBV4-3 and TRBJ2-7; a possible D gene is TRBD2 (6 bases). V was shortened by 4 bases and J by 4 bases, with 17 bases between the two germline ends. Germline CDR1 is LGHNA and CDR2 is YSLEER. This CDR3 comprises 15 residues. For the CDR3, the DNA is TGCGCCAGCAGCCGCCTCCTCGGGAGCTATTACGAGCAGTACTTC. Amino acids: CASSRLLGSYYEQYF.

The chain uses TRBV24-1 and TRBJ2-2; 11 nucleotides agree with TRBD1. The CDR3 loop spans 15 amino acids. Germline CDR1 reads KGHDR; CDR2 reads SFDVKD. The J segment lost 6 bases and the V segment lost 7 bases, leaving 6 bases of the junction unmatched. The CDR3 sequence: CATRDRGPLAGELFF. CDR3 DNA sequence: TGTGCCACCAGGGACAGGGGGCCCCTAGCCGGGGAGCTGTTTTTT.

Here the CDR3 reads CASSPPNPLAGTDTQYF. The CDR3 bases are TGTGCCAGCTCACCACCTAACCCCCTAGCGGGCACAGATACGCAGTATTTT. The genes are TRBV18 and TRBJ2-3, with TRBD2 matching 7 bases. The CDR3 runs 17 residues. Germline CDR1 KGHSH, CDR2 LQKENI. Unmatched junction bases numbered 7, after V lost 0 bases and J lost 1 base.

This clonotype was seen only a few times. The chain carries TRBV20-1 and TRBJ2-1; D gene unclear. This CDR3 comprises 12 residues. V was shortened by 4 bases and J by 1 base, with 5 bases between the two germline ends. Germline V gives CDR1 DFQATT, CDR2 SNEGSKA (reference sequence). CDR3 coding DNA: TGCAGTGCTACCCAATCCTACAATGAGCAGTTCTTC. Its protein product is CSATQSYNEQFF.

Worth noting for this clonotype: Since a much larger clone is just one base distant, this may be a read error. This chain uses TRBV28 with TRBJ2-2; D uncertain. The CDR3 sequence is 11 residues long. V lost 8 bases, J lost 7 bases, and 8 bases lay in between. Germline CDR1 reads MDHEN; CDR2 reads SYDVKM. CDR3 nucleotide sequence: TGTGCCAGCGGTTGGGTCGGGGAGCTGTTTTTT. Translated: CASGWVGELFF.

This chain uses TRBV15 with TRBJ2-3, with 10 bases matching TRBD1. The V and J ends lost 1 base and 2 bases, in that order; junction bases with no gene match: 0. The germline gives CDR1 LNHNV, CDR2 YYDKDF (reference sequence). The CDR3 runs 15 residues. CDR3 nucleotide sequence: TGTGCCACCAGCAGAGGACAGGGGGCCACAGATACGCAGTATTTT. Translating gives CATSRGQGATDTQYF.

This clonotype qualifies as medium-sized. This sequence joins TRBV4-2 and TRBJ1-5; possibly TRBD1 for D (6 bases). Germline CDR1 and CDR2: LGHNA and YNFKEQ. The CDR3 is 15 residues long. V lost 3 bases to trimming and J lost 6 bases, with 15 bases between them. CDR3 in DNA: TGTGCCAGCAGCCATGGCAGGGGATCGGGTCAGCCCCAGCATTTT. This translates into CASSHGRGSGQPQHF.

The table lists this clonotype with a few counts. V usage is TRBV28 and J usage is TRBJ2-2; TRBD2 aligns across 8 bases. The CDR3 is 17 amino acids. The trim removed 1 base at V and 3 bases at J, leaving 7 bases unmatched. Germline V CDR1 and CDR2: MDHEN, SYDVKM. The CDR3 coding sequence is TGTGCCAGCAGTTTATTACAGTTCGGGAGGGACACCGGGGAGCTGTTTTTT. This gives the protein CASSLLQFGRDTGELFF.